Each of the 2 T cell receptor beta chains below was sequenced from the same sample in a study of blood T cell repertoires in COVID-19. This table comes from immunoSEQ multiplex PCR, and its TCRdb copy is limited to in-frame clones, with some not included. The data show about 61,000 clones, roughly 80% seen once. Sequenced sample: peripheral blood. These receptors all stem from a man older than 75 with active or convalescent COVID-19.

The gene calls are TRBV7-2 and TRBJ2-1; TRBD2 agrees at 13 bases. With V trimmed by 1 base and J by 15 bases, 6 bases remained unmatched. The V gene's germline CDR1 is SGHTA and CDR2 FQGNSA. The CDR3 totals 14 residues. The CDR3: CASSLVLAGGPRFF. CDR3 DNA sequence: TGTGCCAGCAGCTTAGTACTAGCGGGGGGGCCACGGTTCTTC.

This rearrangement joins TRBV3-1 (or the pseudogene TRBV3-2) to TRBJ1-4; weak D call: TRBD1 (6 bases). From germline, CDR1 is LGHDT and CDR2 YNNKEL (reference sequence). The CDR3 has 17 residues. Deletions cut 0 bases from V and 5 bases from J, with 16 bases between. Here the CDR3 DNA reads TGTGCCAGCAGCCAAGATAATCTAGGGGGTTGGAATGAAAAACTGTTTTTT. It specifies CASSQDNLGGWNEKLFF.